This entry features one T cell receptor beta chain sequence. Methods used by the authors: Reference gene primer amplification in the assay estimated nucleated cell counts. Sequencing was performed with immunoSEQ multiplex PCR; in TCRdb, only in-frame clones are kept and a portion is missing. The V and J calls and clone size are taken from that table; D and trimming were inferred from the DNA. The data hold 95,000 or so clones, with 75% to 90% observed a single time. This entry comes from a study of blood T cell repertoires in COVID-19. Study-wide context: There were acute and convalescent COVID-19 samples, and they came from the United States, Italy and Spain. T cells, B-cell-depleted T cells, or PBMCs provided the cDNA or gDNA that served as material.

The J segment lost 2 bases and the V segment lost 5 bases, leaving 8 bases of the junction unmatched. This CDR3 is 15 amino acids long. The germline V gene encodes CDR1 SGHTS and CDR2 YDEGEE. This receptor was taken from an elderly man with active or convalescent COVID-19. The sample was peripheral blood. The chain employs TRBV5-8 and TRBJ2-3; 7 positions agree with TRBD1. The CDR3 loop reads CASRQGPTDTDTQYF. In DNA form, the CDR3 reads TGTGCCAGCAGACAGGGGCCGACCGACACAGATACGCAGTATTTT.